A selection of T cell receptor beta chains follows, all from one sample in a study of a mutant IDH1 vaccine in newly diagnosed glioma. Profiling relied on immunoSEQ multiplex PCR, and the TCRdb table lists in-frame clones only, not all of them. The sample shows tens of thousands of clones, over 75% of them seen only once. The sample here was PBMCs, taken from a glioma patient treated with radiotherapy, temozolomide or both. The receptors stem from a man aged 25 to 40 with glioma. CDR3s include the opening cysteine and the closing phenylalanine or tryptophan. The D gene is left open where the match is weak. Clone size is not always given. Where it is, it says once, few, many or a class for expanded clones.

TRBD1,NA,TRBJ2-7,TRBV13,CASSTRQGRGTYEQYF,TGTGCCAGCAGCACCCGACAGGGAAGGGGAACCTACGAGCAGTACTTC
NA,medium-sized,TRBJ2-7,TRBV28,CASSFGTGDSYEQYF,TGTGCCAGCAGTTTCGGTACGGGGGATTCCTACGAGCAGTACTTC
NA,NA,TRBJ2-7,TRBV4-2,CASSPNGRVPEQYF,TGTGCCAGCAGCCCAAACGGACGAGTCCCCGAGCAGTACTTC
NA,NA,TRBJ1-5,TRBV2,CASNLQGSNQPQHF,TGTGCCAGCAACCTTCAGGGGAGCAATCAGCCCCAGCATTTT
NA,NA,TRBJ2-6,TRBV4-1,CASSERTSVRSGANVLTF,TGCGCCAGCAGCGAACGGACGTCCGTTCGATCTGGGGCCAACGTCCTGACTTTC
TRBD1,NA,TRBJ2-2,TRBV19,CAIRSTGADNTGELFF,TGTGCCATAAGATCGACAGGGGCGGACAACACCGGGGAGCTGTTTTTT
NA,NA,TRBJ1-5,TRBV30,CAWGGAGNQPQHF,TGTGCCTGGGGGGGGGCAGGGAATCAGCCCCAGCATTTT
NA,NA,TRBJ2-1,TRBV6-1,CASKTDDLYNEQFF,TGTGCCAGCAAGACTGATGACCTGTACAATGAGCAGTTCTTC
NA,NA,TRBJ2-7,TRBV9,CASSVGQGPYEQYF,TGTGCCAGCAGCGTAGGTCAGGGGCCCTACGAGCAGTACTTC
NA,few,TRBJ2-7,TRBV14,CASSLMRYEQYF,TGTGCCAGCAGCCTCATGCGTTACGAGCAGTACTTC
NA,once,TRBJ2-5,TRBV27,CASSDQETQYF,TGTGCCAGCAGTGATCAAGAGACCCAGTACTTC
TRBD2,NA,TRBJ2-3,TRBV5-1,CASSPSLAGGPDTQYF,TGCGCCAGCAGCCCCTCCCTAGCGGGAGGGCCAGATACGCAGTATTTT
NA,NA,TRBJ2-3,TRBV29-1,CSVLRGLATDTQYF,TGCAGCGTGCTTCGGGGTCTTGCCACAGATACGCAGTATTTT
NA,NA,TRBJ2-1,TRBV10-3,CAISEEGSSLSANEQFF,TGTGCCATCAGTGAGGAGGGTAGTTCCCTATCGGCAAATGAGCAGTTCTTC
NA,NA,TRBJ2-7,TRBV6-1,CASSETWDSEPYEQYF,TGTGCCAGCAGTGAAACGTGGGACTCGGAGCCGTACGAGCAGTACTTC
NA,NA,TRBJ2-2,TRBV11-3,CASSLDRRNTGELFF,TGTGCCAGCAGCTTAGACCGCCGGAACACCGGGGAGCTGTTTTTT
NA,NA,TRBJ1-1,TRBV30,CAWNHLNTEAFF,TGTGCCTGGAACCATCTGAACACTGAAGCTTTCTTT
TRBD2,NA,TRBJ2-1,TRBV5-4,CASSLAGAYNEQFF,TGTGCCAGCAGCTTAGCGGGAGCCTACAATGAGCAGTTCTTC
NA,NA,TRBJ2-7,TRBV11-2,CASSLTGKPYEQYF,TGTGCCAGCAGTTTAACTGGAAAGCCATACGAGCAGTACTTC
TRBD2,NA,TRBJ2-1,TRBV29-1,CSVDDSGRAGNEQFF,TGCAGCGTTGATGATAGCGGGAGGGCGGGCAATGAGCAGTTCTTC
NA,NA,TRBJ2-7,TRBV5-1,CASSLVLTAYEQYF,TGCGCCAGCAGCTTGGTTCTAACAGCCTACGAGCAGTACTTC
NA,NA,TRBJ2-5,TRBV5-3,CARSLRGEETQYF,TGTGCCAGAAGCTTAAGGGGAGAAGAGACCCAGTACTTC
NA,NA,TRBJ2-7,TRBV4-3,CAREPTGGYEQYF,TGCGCCAGGGAACCGACGGGTGGGTACGAGCAGTACTTC
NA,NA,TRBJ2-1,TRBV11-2,CASSRDFWYNEQFF,TGTGCCAGCAGCCGGGACTTTTGGTACAATGAGCAGTTCTTC
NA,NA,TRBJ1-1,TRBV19,CASEPGGGITEAFF,TGTGCCAGTGAACCAGGCGGAGGTATCACTGAAGCTTTCTTT
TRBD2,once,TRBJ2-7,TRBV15,CATSRDRGTNYEQYF,TGTGCCACCAGCAGAGACCGAGGGACTAACTACGAGCAGTACTTC
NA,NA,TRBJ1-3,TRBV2,CASSEIKGNTIYF,TGTGCCAGCAGTGAAATCAAAGGAAACACCATATATTTT
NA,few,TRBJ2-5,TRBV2,CAGSSPGLQETQYF,TGTGCCGGATCATCCCCGGGGTTACAAGAGACCCAGTACTTC
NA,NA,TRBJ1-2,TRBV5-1,CASSLGGSGGYTF,TGCGCCAGCAGCTTGGGGGGCTCGGGTGGCTACACCTTC
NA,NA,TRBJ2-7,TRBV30,CAWRSGRKQTYEQYF,TGTGCCTGGAGAAGTGGACGGAAGCAAACCTACGAGCAGTACTTC
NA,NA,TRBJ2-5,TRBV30,CAWGGGSGETQYF,TGTGCCTGGGGGGGCGGTTCGGGGGAGACCCAGTACTTC
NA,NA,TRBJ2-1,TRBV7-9,CASSFDVGSYNEQFF,TGTGCCAGCAGCTTCGACGTTGGGAGCTACAATGAGCAGTTCTTC
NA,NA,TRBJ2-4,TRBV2,CASGHGWSGGNIQYF,TGTGCCAGCGGTCACGGATGGAGTGGTGGGAACATTCAGTACTTC
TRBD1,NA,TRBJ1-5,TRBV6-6,CASKIQGDQPQHF,TGTGCCAGCAAAATTCAGGGGGATCAGCCCCAGCATTTT
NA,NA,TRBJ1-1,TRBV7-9,CASSLVGETAEAFF,TGTGCCAGCAGCTTAGTCGGGGAAACGGCTGAAGCTTTCTTT
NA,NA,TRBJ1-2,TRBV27,CASSFLGTDWGGYTF,TGTGCCAGCAGTTTTTTAGGGACCGATTGGGGTGGCTACACCTTC
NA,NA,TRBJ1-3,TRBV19,CASSMPSHSGNTIYF,TGTGCCAGTAGTATGCCTTCCCACTCTGGAAACACCATATATTTT
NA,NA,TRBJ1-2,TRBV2,CASSEQGAQGYTF,TGTGCCAGCAGTGAACAGGGAGCTCAGGGCTACACCTTC
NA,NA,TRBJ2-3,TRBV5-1,CASSLESAGSADTQYF,TGCGCCAGCAGCTTGGAGTCCGCGGGGTCGGCAGATACGCAGTATTTT
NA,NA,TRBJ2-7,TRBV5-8,CASSFRESSYEQYF,TGTGCCAGCAGCTTCAGGGAGAGCTCCTACGAGCAGTACTTC
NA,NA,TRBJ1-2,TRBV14,CASSRRDSEPLNGYTF,TGTGCCAGCAGCCGCAGAGATAGTGAACCACTAAATGGCTACACCTTC
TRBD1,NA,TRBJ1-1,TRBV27,CASKPRTGGRNTEAFF,TGTGCCAGCAAACCCCGGACAGGGGGTCGGAACACTGAAGCTTTCTTT
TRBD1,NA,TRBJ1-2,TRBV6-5,CASSYSRGRDYGYTF,TGTGCCAGCAGTTACTCCAGGGGGCGCGACTATGGCTACACCTTC
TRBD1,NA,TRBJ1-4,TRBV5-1,CASSLRQGRREKLFF,TGCGCCAGCAGCTTACGACAGGGTCGGCGCGAAAAACTGTTTTTT
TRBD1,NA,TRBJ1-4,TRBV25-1,CASAGQGNEKLFF,TGTGCCAGCGCTGGACAGGGGAATGAAAAACTGTTTTTT
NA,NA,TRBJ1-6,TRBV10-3,CAIRGAGAVSPLHF,TGTGCCATCAGAGGAGCGGGGGCGGTTTCACCCCTCCACTTT
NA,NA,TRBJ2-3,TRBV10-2,CASSESWQGPTQYF,TGCGCCAGCAGTGAATCCTGGCAGGGCCCTACGCAGTATTTT
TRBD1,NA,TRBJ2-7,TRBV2,CASRRDRDAYEQYF,TGTGCCAGCAGGCGGGACAGGGATGCCTACGAGCAGTACTTC